Listed here are 26 T cell receptor beta chains from one sample, sequenced in a study of T cells in Graves' hyperthyroidism and ophthalmopathy. RNA transcripts provided the source from which TCR beta CDR3 regions were amplified. TCR CDR3 underwent first-round RT-PCR with the HTBI primer set. TCRdb recomputed calls from the multiplex PCR reads with MiXCR, one row per CDR3 protein. The table includes 270,000 or so distinct CDR3 sequences, 25% to 30% detected once. Specimen: blood. The receptors come from a man in his forties or fifties with Graves' hyperthyroidism that later progressed to Graves' ophthalmopathy.

This clonotype was seen ten or more times. The chain is built from TRBV20-1 and TRBJ1-2; the D gene is possibly TRBD1 (6 bases). CDR3 length: 13 amino acids. The V gene lost 3 bases and the J gene lost 1 base, with 9 bases spanning the gap. Germline CDR1 DFQATT, CDR2 SNEGSKA (reference sequence). This CDR3 reads CSARDSFNYGYTF. CDR3 sequence (DNA): TGCAGTGCTAGGGACAGCTTTAACTATGGCTACACCTTC.

This clonotype was detected only a few times. The chain combines TRBV12-3 or TRBV12-4 with TRBJ2-2, with D perhaps matching TRBD1 (5 bases). The CDR3 consists of 17 residues. V was trimmed by 1 base and J by 5 bases, leaving 17 bases between them. The CDR3 DNA reads as TGTGCCAGCAGTTTAGAATCCCCTAGGGGTTGGACCGGGGAGCTGTTTTTT. Translated: CASSLESPRGWTGELFF.

This clonotype has ten or more counts. The chain is built from TRBV7-8 and TRBJ2-5; D could derive from TRBD1 or TRBD2 (5 bases each). V was cut by 2 bases and J by 7 bases, with 8 bases left in between. CDR3 length: 12 amino acids. Germline CDR1 SGHVS, CDR2 FQNEAQ. The CDR3 DNA reads as TGTGCCAGCAGCTTATCTGGGGGGACCCAGTACTTC. This encodes CASSLSGGTQYF.

This clonotype was seen many times. The gene calls are TRBV19 and TRBJ2-7, with TRBD1 identical over 11 bases. Germline V gene lookup returns CDR1 LNHDA and CDR2 SQIVND (reference sequence). The J segment lost 6 bases and the V segment lost 5 bases, leaving 6 bases of the junction unmatched. The length of the CDR3 is 14 residues. The CDR3 sequence is CASSQDRGRGEQYF. The CDR3 DNA is TGTGCCAGTAGTCAGGACAGGGGGCGCGGCGAGCAGTACTTC.

There are many counts of this clonotype. V gene TRBV11-2 combines with J gene TRBJ2-2; D perhaps matches TRBD1 (5 bases). Trimming cost V 5 bases and J 7 bases, with 17 bases left between them. CDR1 is SGHAT and CDR2 is FQNNGV in the germline V gene. The CDR3 is 15 residues long. CDR3 sequence: CASSPMGQGVGELFF. CDR3 bases: TGTGCCAGCAGCCCAATGGGGCAGGGCGTCGGGGAGCTGTTTTTT.

In its sample, this clonotype was seen many times. This sequence joins TRBV6-1 and TRBJ2-5; perhaps TRBD1 as D (5 bases). Germline lookup yields CDR1 MNHNS and CDR2 SASEGT. V was clipped by 8 bases and J by 4 bases, with 20 bases between them. The CDR3 runs to 15 residues. The CDR3 DNA reads TGTGCCAGCTCGACCGGACACCTGGTAGGAGAGACCCAGTACTTC. Translated, it gives CASSTGHLVGETQYF.

In this sample, this clonotype turned up many times. The rearrangement joins TRBV20-1 to TRBJ1-5; D might be TRBD1 (6 bases). V lost 0 bases to trimming and J lost 6 bases, with 15 bases between them. This CDR3 comprises 15 residues. CDR1 and CDR2 from the germline V gene are DFQATT and SNEGSKA (reference sequence). CDR3 in DNA: TGCAGTGCTAGAGATTCTCGACAGGATTCTCAGCCCCAGCATTTT. The encoded protein is CSARDSRQDSQPQHF.

This rearrangement joins TRBV11-2 to TRBJ1-3, with TRBD1 matching 7 bases. V lost 5 bases to trimming and J lost 0 bases; unmatched junction nucleotides: 7. Germline V gives CDR1 SGHAT, CDR2 FQNNGV. There are 16 residues in the CDR3. The CDR3 region has the DNA TGTGCCAGCAGCCTTGACAGGGCCGTCTCTGGAAACACCATATATTTT. Translation gives CASSLDRAVSGNTIYF.

This clonotype was recorded a few times. V gene TRBV12-3 or TRBV12-4 combines with J gene TRBJ2-5, with unresolved D. Between the trimmed V and J ends, which lost 5 bases and 3 bases, there was a span of 16 bases. The CDR3 loop spans 15 amino acids. The CDR3 protein is CASSPFGGKEETQYF. The CDR3 coding sequence is TGTGCCAGCAGTCCCTTCGGTGGTAAGGAAGAGACCCAGTACTTC.

This clonotype appeared once. The chain joins TRBV12-3 or TRBV12-4 to TRBJ2-4; TRBD1 matches 12 bases. The CDR3 contains 15 residues. V trimming: 8 bases; J trimming: 7 bases; junction bases outside the gene matches: 9. In nucleotides, the CDR3 is TGTGCCAGCCAATCCGGGACAGGGGGCTGGAACATTCAGTACTTC. The encoded protein is CASQSGTGGWNIQYF.

This sequence joins TRBV19 and TRBJ2-5, with a tentative D call TRBD1 (6 bases). Germline CDR1 LNHDA, CDR2 SQIVND (reference sequence). V was trimmed by 6 bases and J by 2 bases, leaving 16 bases between them. The CDR3 contains 15 residues. This CDR3 reads CASRRSPGAQETQYF. The CDR3 DNA sequence: TGTGCCAGTAGAAGGTCGCCAGGGGCGCAAGAGACCCAGTACTTC.

The chain couples TRBV29-1 to TRBJ1-2; 8 bases are a match to TRBD1. V trimming: 8 bases; J trimming: 3 bases; junction bases outside the gene matches: 2. The CDR3 consists of 11 residues. The germline V gene encodes CDR1 SQVTM and CDR2 ANQGSEA. DNA of the CDR3: TGCAGCTTGGGACAGGACTATGGCTACACCTTC. It encodes CSLGQDYGYTF.

The table lists this clonotype with many counts. Being one base from a much bigger clone, this may be a read error. The rearrangement joins TRBV12-3 or TRBV12-4 to TRBJ2-5, with 9 bases fitting TRBD2. The V segment lost 3 bases and the J segment 4 bases; nucleotides outside the gene matches: 9. The CDR3 sequence is 16 residues long. The CDR3 DNA sequence: TGTGCCAGCAGTTTCCGGACTAGCGAGGGGGGAGAGACCCAGTACTTC. This gives the protein CASSFRTSEGGETQYF.

There are many counts of this clonotype. The CDR3 protein is CASSLLAANTEAFF. Written as DNA, the CDR3 is TGTGCCAGCAGTTTATTAGCCGCGAACACTGAAGCTTTCTTT. The chain links TRBV27 to TRBJ1-1; D unresolved. Deletions cut 1 base from V and 1 base from J, with 7 bases between. The CDR3 has 14 amino acids. Germline-derived CDR1 and CDR2 are MNHEY and SMNVEV (reference sequence).

The table lists this clonotype with a few counts. CDR3 DNA sequence: TGTGCCAGCGGCAGGACAGCCTACGAGCAGTACTTC. Protein sequence: CASGRTAYEQYF. The chain links TRBV12-3 or TRBV12-4 to TRBJ2-7, with a possible D match to TRBD1 (6 bases). The CDR3 has 12 amino acids. V was cut by 8 bases and J by 2 bases, with 10 bases left in between.

This clonotype has at least ten counts. The chain has TRBV7-2 and TRBJ2-2; D not resolved. This CDR3 region has 15 residues. Germline CDR1 reads SGHTA; CDR2 reads FQGNSA. The germline V and J ends were trimmed by 0 bases and 4 bases, with 9 bases remaining between them. CDR3 coding DNA: TGTGCCAGCAGCTTAGCGCTCAGGACCACCGGGGAGCTGTTTTTT. Translating it yields CASSLALRTTGELFF.

This clonotype came up many times. The V gene is TRBV6-1, the J gene TRBJ1-2; D gene unclear. The V end was cut by 2 bases, the J end by 6 bases, with 4 bases between. CDR3 length: 11 amino acids. Germline V gene lookup returns CDR1 MNHNS and CDR2 SASEGT. CDR3 protein: CASSELDGYTF. Written as DNA, the CDR3 is TGTGCCAGCAGTGAATTGGATGGCTACACCTTC.

At least ten counts were recorded for this clonotype. The gene calls are TRBV11-2 and TRBJ1-5, with D possibly TRBD1 on 5 matching bases. From germline, CDR1 is SGHAT and CDR2 FQNNGV. The length of the CDR3 is 14 residues. With 1 base removed from V and 5 bases from J, the gap between germline ends came to 9 bases. CDR3 nucleotides: TGTGCCAGCAGCTTAGGTGGGGGTTATCAGCCCCAGCATTTT. This codes for CASSLGGGYQPQHF.

Many counts were recorded for this clonotype. The chain has TRBV12-3 or TRBV12-4 and TRBJ2-7, with a possible D match to TRBD2 (5 bases). The CDR3 is 16 residues long. Between the trimmed V and J ends, which lost 5 bases and 0 bases, there was a span of 17 bases. CDR3 nucleotide sequence: TGTGCCAGCAGTCCCCGGGGAGCGAAGAGCTCCTACGAGCAGTACTTC. Protein sequence: CASSPRGAKSSYEQYF.

V gene TRBV6-1 combines with J gene TRBJ2-5; weak D call: TRBD1 (5 bases). Germline V gene data show CDR1 as MNHNS and CDR2 as SASEGT. V lost 10 bases, J lost 1 base, and 16 bases lay in between. The length of the CDR3 is 14 residues. The CDR3 DNA reads TGTGCCACTACACCGACAGAGACCCAAGAGACCCAGTACTTC. Protein: CATTPTETQETQYF.

The chain recombines TRBV6-2 or TRBV6-3 with TRBJ1-1; 8 bases agree with TRBD1. With 6 bases clipped from V and 1 base from J, the junction kept 4 bases outside the gene matches. The CDR3 consists of 14 residues. Germline values: CDR1 MNHEY, CDR2 SVGEGT. The CDR3 spells CASRYGTGNTEAFF. CDR3 nucleotides: TGTGCCAGCAGGTACGGGACAGGGAACACTGAAGCTTTCTTT.

Ten or more counts support this clonotype. V is TRBV7-6 and J is TRBJ1-5, with D tentatively TRBD1 (5 bases). The CDR3 is made up of 15 amino acids. The germline V and J ends were trimmed by 1 base and 4 bases, with 11 bases remaining between them. Germline CDR1 reads SGHVS; CDR2 reads FNYEAQ. CDR3 protein: CASSLGAGRNQPQHF. The CDR3 coding sequence is TGTGCCAGCAGCTTAGGGGCAGGGCGAAATCAGCCCCAGCATTTT.

This clonotype has ten or more counts. The gene calls are TRBV4-1 and TRBJ2-5; 7 bases fit TRBD1. Germline lookup yields CDR1 MGHRA and CDR2 YSYEKL. Germline trimming cut 0 bases from V and 3 bases from J; bases unmatched to any gene: 4. The CDR3 has 15 residues. The CDR3 DNA sequence: TGCGCCAGCAGCCAAGATGGGCAGGGGGAAGAGACCCAGTACTTC. It encodes CASSQDGQGEETQYF.

This clonotype was counted ten times or more. The chain has TRBV6-2 or TRBV6-3 and TRBJ2-2, with D unclear. The V end lost 7 bases, the J end lost 3 bases, and 6 bases lay between the germline ends. The CDR3 is 12 amino acids. Germline loops: CDR1 MNHEY, CDR2 SVGEGT. DNA of the CDR3: TGTGCCAGCACCGATTACACCGGGGAGCTGTTTTTT. Its protein product is CASTDYTGELFF.

This clonotype was detected many times. The V call is TRBV28, the J call TRBJ2-2; possible D gene TRBD1, 5 bases. The CDR3 is made up of 15 amino acids. The germline V gene encodes CDR1 MDHEN and CDR2 SYDVKM. The ends were cut back, 5 bases at V and 6 bases at J, with 16 bases in the middle. This CDR3 reads CASSAQGFGPGELFF. CDR3 bases: TGTGCCAGCAGTGCCCAGGGCTTCGGTCCCGGGGAGCTGTTTTTT.

This clonotype has at least ten counts. The chain carries TRBV6-1 and TRBJ2-2; TRBD1 is a possible D gene (5 bases). V was cut by 5 bases and J by 0 bases, with 7 bases left in between. This CDR3 is built from 14 residues. Germline V gene sequence: CDR1 MNHNS, CDR2 SASEGT. The CDR3 sequence: CASSRQSNTGELFF. CDR3 sequence (DNA): TGTGCCAGCAGTCGACAGTCGAACACCGGGGAGCTGTTTTTT.